This T cell receptor (beta chain) comes out of a study of shared clonotypes between healthy human individuals. Every donor, a Caucasian adult, lived in Nashville, Tennessee. This CDR3 contains 19 residues. CDR1 MGHRA and CDR2 YSYEKL come from the germline V gene. Trimming took 0 bases from V and 0 from J; bases not matched to a gene: 11. Original handling: Because ImmunoSEQ provided only junction sequences with no quality scores, the filtering differed. Here immunoSEQ multiplex PCR was the method, and the copy in TCRdb shows in-frame clones only, minus some. V and J calls and clone size are copied from that table; D and trimming were computed from the DNA. The sample holds over 2 million clones, about 90% seen once. This clone has only one observation.

Specimen: naive CD4+ T cells from PBMCs. Subset in this sample: CD45RA+ positively selected. The receptor was derived from a man between 18 and 35 years old in good health. Some clones in this sample may be carry-over from other donors' samples. The chain joins TRBV4-1 to TRBJ2-5; TRBD1 matches 9 bases. The CDR3 sequence: CASSQERGGGTGYQETQYF. CDR3 DNA: TGCGCCAGCAGCCAAGAGAGGGGGGGCGGGACAGGGTACCAAGAGACCCAGTACTTC.